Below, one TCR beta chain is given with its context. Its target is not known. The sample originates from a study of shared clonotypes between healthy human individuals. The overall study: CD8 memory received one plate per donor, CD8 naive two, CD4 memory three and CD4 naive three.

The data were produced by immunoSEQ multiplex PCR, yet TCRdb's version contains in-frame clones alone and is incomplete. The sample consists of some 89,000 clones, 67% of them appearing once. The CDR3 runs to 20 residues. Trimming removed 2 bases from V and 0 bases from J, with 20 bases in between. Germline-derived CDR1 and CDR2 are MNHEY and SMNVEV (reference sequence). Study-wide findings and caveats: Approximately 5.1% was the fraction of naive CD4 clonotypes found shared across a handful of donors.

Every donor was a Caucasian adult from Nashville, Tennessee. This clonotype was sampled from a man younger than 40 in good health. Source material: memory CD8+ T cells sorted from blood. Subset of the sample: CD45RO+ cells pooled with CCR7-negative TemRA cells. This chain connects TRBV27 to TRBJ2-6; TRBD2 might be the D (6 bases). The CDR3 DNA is TGTGCCAGCAGTTTACGGACTGGAGGGGCAAAGAGCTCTGGGGCCAACGTCCTGACTTTC. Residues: CASSLRTGGAKSSGANVLTF.